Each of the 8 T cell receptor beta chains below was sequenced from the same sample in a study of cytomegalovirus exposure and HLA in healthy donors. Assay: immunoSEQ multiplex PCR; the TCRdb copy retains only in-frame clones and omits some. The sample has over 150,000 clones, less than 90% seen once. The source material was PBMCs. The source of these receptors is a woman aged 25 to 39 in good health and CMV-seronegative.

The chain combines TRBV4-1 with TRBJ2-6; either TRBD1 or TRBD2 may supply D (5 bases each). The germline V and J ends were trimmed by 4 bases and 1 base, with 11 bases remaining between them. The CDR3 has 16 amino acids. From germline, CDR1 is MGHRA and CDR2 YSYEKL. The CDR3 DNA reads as TGCGCCAGCAGCCGGGACGGCCCTTCTGGGGCCAACGTCCTGACTTTC. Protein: CASSRDGPSGANVLTF.

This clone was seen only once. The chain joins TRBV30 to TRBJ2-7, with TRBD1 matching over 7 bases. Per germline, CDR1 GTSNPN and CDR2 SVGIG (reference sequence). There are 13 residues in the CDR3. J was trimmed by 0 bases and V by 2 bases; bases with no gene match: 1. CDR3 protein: CAWSRDSSYEQYF. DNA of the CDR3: TGTGCCTGGAGTAGGGACAGCTCCTACGAGCAGTACTTC.

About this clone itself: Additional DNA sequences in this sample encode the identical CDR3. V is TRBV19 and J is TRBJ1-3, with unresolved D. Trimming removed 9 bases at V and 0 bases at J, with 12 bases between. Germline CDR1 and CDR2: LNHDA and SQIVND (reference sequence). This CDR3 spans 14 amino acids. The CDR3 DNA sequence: TGTGCCAGCACCACTGGGAGCTCTGGAAACACCATATATTTT. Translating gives CASTTGSSGNTIYF.

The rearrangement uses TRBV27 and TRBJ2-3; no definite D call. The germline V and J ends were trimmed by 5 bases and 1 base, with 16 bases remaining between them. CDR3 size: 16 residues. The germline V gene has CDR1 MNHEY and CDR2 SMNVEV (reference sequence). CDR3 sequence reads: CASSLGRRTGTDTQYF. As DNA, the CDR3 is TGTGCCAGCAGTCTCGGACGGCGCACTGGCACAGATACGCAGTATTTT.

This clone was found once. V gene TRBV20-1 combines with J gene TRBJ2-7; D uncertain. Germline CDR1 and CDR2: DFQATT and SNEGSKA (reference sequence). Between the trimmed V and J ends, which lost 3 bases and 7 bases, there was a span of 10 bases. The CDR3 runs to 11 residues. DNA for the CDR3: TGCAGTGCTAGTTGGGGTGGAGAGCAGTACTTC. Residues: CSASWGGEQYF.

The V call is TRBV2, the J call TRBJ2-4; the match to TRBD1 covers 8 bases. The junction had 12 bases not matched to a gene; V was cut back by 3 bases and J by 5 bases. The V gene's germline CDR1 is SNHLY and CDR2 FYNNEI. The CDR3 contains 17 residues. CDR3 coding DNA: TGTGCCAGCAGTGAGTTCAGGGTTCAGGGGGCCCAAAACATTCAGTACTTC. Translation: CASSEFRVQGAQNIQYF.

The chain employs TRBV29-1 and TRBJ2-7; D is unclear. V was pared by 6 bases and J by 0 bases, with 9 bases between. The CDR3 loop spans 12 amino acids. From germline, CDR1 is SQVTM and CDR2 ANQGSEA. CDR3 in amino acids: CSVVESSYEQYF. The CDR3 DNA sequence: TGCAGCGTGGTGGAGAGCTCCTACGAGCAGTACTTC.

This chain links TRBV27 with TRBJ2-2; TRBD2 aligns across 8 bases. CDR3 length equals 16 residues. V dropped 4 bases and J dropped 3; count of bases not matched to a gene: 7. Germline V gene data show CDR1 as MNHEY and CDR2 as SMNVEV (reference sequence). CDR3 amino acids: CASSSAPGGDTGELFF. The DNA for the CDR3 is TGTGCCAGCAGTTCAGCCCCCGGGGGGGACACCGGGGAGCTGTTTTTT.